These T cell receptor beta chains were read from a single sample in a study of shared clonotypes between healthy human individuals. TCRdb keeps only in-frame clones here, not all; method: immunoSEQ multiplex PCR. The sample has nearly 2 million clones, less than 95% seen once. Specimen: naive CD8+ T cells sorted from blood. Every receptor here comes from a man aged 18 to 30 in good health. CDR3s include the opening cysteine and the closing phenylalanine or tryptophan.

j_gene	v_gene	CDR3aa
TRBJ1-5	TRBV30	CACGTVHSNQPQHF
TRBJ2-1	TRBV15	CATSRVPGEGGRYNEQFF
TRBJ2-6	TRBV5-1	CASNPDRSFSGANVLTF
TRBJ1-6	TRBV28	CASSFVLGGDLHF
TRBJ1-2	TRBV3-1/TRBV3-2	CASREGYTF
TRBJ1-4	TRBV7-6	CASSPGTDEKLFF
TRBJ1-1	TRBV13	CASSHRTGQTEAFF
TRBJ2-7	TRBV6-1	CASSGQGDYEQYF
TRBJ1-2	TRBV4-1	CASSQERVLYGYTF
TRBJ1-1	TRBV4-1	CASSLLETGTEAFF
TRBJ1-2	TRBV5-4	CASREQGDGYGYTF
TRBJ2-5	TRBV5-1	CASSLLPQETQYF
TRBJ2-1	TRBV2	CARTGLAGSGNEQFF
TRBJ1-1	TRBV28	CASSVQVVNTEAFF
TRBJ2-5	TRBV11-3	CASSSGQPQETQYF
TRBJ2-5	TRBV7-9	CASSHDIGVQETQYF
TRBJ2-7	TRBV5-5	CASSFLGSGDYEQYF
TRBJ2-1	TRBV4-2	CASSQPGLAGHEQFF
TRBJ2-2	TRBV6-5	CASSYQEDGGELFF
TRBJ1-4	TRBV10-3	CAISGGPKDSTNEKLFF
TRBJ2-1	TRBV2	CASSLGTSGNNEQFF
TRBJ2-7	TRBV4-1	CASSLGTQTYEQYF
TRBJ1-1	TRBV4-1	CASSQGREGVTEAFF
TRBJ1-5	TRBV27	CASTPVGAGQPQHF
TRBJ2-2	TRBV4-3	CASSQEGSGRENTGELFF
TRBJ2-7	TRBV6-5	CASSEDPPPAF
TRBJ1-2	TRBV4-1	CASSQVGETFYGYTF